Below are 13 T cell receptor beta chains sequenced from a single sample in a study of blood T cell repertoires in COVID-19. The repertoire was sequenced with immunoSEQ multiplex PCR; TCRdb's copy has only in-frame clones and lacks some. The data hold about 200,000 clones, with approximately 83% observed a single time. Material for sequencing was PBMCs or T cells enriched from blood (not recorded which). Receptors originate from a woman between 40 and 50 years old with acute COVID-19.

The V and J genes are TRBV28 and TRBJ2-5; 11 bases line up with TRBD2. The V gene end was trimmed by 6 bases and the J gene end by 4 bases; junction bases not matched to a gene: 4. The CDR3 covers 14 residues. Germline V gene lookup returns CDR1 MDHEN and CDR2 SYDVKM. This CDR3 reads CASRTSGSGETQYF. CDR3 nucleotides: TGTGCCAGCAGAACTAGCGGGAGTGGAGAGACCCAGTACTTC.

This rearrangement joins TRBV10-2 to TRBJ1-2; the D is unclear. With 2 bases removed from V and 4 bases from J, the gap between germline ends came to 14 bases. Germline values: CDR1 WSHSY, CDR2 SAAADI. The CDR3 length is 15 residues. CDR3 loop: CASSEMRFSGYGYTF. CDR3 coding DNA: TGCGCCAGCAGTGAGATGCGTTTCTCGGGCTATGGCTACACCTTC.

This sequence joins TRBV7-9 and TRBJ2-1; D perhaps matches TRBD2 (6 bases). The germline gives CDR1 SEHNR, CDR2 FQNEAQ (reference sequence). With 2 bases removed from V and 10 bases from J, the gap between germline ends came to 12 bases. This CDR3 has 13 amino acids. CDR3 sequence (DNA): TGTGCCAGCAGCTTACTTGCAGGGAGGGAGCAGTTCTTC. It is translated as CASSLLAGREQFF.

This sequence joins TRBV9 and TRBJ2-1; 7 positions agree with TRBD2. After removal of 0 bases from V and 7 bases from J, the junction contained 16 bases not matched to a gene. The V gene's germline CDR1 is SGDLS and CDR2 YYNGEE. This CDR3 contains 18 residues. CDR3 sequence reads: CASSVDPQGGRVGNEQFF. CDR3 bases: TGTGCCAGCAGCGTAGATCCCCAGGGTGGGAGGGTCGGAAATGAGCAGTTCTTC.

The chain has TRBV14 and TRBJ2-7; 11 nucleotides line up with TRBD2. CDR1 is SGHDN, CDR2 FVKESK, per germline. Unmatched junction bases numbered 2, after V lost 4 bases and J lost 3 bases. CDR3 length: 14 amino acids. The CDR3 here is CASSPGLAVYEQYF. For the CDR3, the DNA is TGTGCCAGCAGCCCGGGACTAGCGGTCTACGAGCAGTACTTC.

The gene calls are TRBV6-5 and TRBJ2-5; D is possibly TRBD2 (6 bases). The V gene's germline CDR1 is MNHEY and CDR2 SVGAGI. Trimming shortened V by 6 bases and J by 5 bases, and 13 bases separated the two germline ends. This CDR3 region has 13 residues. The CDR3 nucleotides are TGTGCCAGCAGCGCACTAGCCGCTGAGACCCAGTACTTC. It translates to CASSALAAETQYF.

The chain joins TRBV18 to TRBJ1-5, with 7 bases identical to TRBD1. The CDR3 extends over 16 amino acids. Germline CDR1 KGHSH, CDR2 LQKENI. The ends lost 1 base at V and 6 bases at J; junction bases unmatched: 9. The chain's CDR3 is CASSPQGASYPQPQHF. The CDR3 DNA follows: TGTGCCAGCTCACCACAGGGGGCGAGTTATCCTCAGCCCCAGCATTTT.

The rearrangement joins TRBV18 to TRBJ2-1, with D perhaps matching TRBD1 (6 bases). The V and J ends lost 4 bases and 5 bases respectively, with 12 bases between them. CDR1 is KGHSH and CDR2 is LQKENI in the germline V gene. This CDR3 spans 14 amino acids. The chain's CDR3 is CASSQQDSDNEQFF. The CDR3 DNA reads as TGTGCCAGCTCACAGCAGGACAGCGACAATGAGCAGTTCTTC.

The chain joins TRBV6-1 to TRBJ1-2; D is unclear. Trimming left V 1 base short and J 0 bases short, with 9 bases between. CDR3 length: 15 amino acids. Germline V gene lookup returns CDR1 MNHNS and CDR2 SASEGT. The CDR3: CASSEVQLANYGYTF. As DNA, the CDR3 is TGTGCCAGCAGTGAAGTACAGTTAGCTAACTATGGCTACACCTTC.

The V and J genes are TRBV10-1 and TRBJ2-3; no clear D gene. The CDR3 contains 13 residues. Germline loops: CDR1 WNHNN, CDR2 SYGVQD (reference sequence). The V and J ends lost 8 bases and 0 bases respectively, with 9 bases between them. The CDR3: CASARTSTDTQYF. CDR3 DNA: TGCGCCAGCGCGCGAACTAGCACAGATACGCAGTATTTT.

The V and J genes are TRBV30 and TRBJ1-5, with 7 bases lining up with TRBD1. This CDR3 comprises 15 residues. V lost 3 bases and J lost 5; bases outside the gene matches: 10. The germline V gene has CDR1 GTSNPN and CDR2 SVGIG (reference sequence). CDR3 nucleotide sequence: TGTGCCTGGAGGAATCAACAGGGGCTAGATCAGCCCCAGCATTTT. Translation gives CAWRNQQGLDQPQHF.

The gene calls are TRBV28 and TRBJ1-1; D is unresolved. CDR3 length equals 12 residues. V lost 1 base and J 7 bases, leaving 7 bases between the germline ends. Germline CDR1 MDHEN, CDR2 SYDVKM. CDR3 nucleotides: TGTGCCAGCAGTTTATTAATGAGTGAAGCTTTCTTT. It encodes CASSLLMSEAFF.

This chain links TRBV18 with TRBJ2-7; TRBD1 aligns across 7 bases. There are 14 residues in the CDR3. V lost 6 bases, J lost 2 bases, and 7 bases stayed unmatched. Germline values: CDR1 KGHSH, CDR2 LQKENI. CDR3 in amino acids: CASSLQGPPYEQYF. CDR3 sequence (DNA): TGTGCCAGCTCGCTACAGGGGCCCCCCTACGAGCAGTACTTC.